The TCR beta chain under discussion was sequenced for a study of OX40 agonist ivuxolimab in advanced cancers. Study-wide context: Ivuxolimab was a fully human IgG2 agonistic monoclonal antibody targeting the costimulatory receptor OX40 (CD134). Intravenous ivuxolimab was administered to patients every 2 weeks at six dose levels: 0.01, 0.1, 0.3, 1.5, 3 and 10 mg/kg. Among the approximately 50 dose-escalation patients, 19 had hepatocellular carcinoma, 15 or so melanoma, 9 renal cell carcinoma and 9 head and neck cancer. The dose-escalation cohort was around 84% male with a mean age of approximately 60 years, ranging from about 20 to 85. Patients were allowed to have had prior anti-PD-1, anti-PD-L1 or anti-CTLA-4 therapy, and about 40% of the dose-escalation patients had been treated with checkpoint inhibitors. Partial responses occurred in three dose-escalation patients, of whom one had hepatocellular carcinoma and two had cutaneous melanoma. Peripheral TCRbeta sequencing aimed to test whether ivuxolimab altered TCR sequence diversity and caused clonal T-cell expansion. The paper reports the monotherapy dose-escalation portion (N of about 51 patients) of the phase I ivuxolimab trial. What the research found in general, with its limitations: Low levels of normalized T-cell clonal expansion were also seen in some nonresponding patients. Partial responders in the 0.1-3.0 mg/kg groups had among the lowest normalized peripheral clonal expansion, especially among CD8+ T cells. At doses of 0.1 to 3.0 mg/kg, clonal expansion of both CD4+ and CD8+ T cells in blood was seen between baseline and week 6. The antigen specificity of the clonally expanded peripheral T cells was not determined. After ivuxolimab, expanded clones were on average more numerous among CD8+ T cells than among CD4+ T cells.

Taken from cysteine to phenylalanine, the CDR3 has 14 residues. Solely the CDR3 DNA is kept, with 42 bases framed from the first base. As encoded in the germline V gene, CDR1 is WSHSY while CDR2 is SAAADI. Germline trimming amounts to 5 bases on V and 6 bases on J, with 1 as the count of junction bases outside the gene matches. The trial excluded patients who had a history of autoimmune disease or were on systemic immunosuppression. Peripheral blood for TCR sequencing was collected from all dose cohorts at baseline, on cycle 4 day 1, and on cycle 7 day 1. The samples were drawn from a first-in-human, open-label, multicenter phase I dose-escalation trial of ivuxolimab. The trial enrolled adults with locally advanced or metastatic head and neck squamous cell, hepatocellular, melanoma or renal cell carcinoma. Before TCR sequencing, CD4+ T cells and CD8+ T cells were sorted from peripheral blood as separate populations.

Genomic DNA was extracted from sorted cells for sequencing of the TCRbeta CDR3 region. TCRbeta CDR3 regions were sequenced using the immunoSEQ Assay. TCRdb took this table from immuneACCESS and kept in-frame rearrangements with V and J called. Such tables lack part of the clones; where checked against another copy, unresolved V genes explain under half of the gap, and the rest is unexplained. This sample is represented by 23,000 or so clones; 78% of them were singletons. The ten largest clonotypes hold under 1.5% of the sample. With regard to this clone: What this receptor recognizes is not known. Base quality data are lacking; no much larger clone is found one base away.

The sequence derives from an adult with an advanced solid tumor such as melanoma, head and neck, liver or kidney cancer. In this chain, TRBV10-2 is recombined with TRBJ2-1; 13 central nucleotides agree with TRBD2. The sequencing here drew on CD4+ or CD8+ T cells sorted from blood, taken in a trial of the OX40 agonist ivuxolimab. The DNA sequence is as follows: TGCGCCAGCAGTCGACTAGCGGGAGGCAATGAGCAGTTCTTC. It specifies CASSRLAGGNEQFF.